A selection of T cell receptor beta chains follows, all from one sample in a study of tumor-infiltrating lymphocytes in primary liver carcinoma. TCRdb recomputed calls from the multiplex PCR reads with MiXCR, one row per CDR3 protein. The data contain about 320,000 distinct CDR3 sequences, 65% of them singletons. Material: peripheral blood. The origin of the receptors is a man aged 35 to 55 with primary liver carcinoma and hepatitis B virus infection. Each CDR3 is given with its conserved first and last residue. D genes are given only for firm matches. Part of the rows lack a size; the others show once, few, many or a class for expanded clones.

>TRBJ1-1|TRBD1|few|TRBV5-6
CASSFRFAGGTEAFF
TGTGCCAGCAGCTTCCGGTTCGCAGGGGGTACTGAAGCTTTCTTT
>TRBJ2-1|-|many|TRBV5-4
CASSLDASSYNEQFF
TGTGCCAGCAGCTTGGATGCCTCCTCCTACAATGAGCAGTTCTTC
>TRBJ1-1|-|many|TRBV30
CAWTPGSTEAFF
TGTGCCTGGACCCCGGGGAGCACTGAAGCTTTCTTT
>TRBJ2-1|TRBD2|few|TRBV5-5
CASSLFEGLTWSGTYNEQFF
TGTGCCAGCAGCTTGTTCGAGGGCCTTACATGGAGCGGGACCTACAATGAGCAGTTCTTC
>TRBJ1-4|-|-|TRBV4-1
CASSLRDWENEELFF
TGCGCCAGCAGCCTCCGGGACTGGGAAAATGAAGAACTGTTTTTT
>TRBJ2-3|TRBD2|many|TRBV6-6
CASSTSGTSGSDTQYF
TGTGCCAGCAGCACCTCCGGGACTAGCGGCTCAGATACGCAGTATTTT
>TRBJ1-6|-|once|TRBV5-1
CASSLFGKGCSPLHF
TGCGCCAGCAGCTTATTCGGAAAGGGATGTTCACCCCTCCACTTT
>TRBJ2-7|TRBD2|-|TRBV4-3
CASSQELAGGHEQYF
TGCGCCAGCAGCCAGGAGCTAGCGGGAGGGCACGAGCAGTACTTC
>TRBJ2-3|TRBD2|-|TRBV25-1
CASNPRTSEDTQYF
TGTGCCAGCAACCCCCGGACTAGCGAAGATACGCAGTATTTT
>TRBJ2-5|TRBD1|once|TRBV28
CASSGQGGRETQYF
TGTGCCAGCAGTGGACAGGGGGGGCGAGAGACCCAGTACTTC
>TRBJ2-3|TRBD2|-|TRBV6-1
CASSDTSGREGDTQYF
TGTGCCAGCAGTGATACTAGCGGGAGGGAGGGAGATACGCAGTATTTT
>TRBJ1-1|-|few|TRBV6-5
CASNTRRITEAFF
TGTGCCAGCAATACCAGGAGGATCACTGAAGCTTTCTTT
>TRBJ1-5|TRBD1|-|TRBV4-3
CASSQDYQGEGNHPQHF
TGCGCCAGCAGCCAAGATTACCAGGGGGAAGGCAATCACCCCCAGCACTTT
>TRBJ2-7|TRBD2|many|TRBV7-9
CASSFVREGDYEQYF
TGTGCCAGCAGCTTCGTGAGGGAGGGAGACTACGAGCAGTACTTC
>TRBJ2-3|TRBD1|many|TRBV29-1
CSVGDRGTDTQYF
TGCAGCGTTGGGGACAGGGGCACAGATACGCAGTATTTT
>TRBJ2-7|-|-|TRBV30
CAWRDPSAIYEQYF
TGTGCCTGGAGGGACCCCAGCGCTATTTACGAGCAGTACTTC
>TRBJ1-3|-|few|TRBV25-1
CASSEFRSSGNTIYF
TGTGCCAGCAGTGAATTCCGGTCCTCTGGAAACACCATATATTTT
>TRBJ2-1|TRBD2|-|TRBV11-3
CPGSLGGGRANEQFF
TGTCCCGGCAGCTTAGGGGGCGGGAGGGCTAATGAGCAGTTCTTC
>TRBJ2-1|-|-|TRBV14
CASRPGRPNEQFF
TGTGCCAGCAGACCAGGACGGCCCAATGAGCAGTTCTTC
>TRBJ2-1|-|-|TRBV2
CASSVVNNKQFF
TGTGCCAGCAGTGTGGTAAACAATAAGCAGTTCTTC
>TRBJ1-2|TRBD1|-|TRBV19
CASSPGQGALNYGYTF
TGTGCCAGTAGTCCCGGACAGGGGGCTCTGAACTATGGCTACACCTTC
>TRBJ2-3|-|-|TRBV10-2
CASSDPGTDTQYF
TGCGCCAGCAGTGATCCAGGGACGGATACGCAGTATTTT
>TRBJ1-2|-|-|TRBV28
CASSLTEYGYTF
TGTGCCAGCAGTTTAACAGAATATGGCTACACCTTC
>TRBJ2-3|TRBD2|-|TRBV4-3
CASSQAVSSGSGNTRYF
TGCGCAAGCAGCCAAGCGGTGTCTAGCGGGAGCGGGAATACGCGGTATTTT
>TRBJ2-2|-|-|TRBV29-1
CSVEIHQNTGGLLF
TGCAGCGTTGAAATCCACCAGAACACCGGGGGGCTGCTTTTT
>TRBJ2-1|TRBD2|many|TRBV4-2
CASSQDLSGGTNEQFF
TGTGCCAGCAGCCAAGATCTGAGCGGGGGGACCAATGAGCAGTTCTTC
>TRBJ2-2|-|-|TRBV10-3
CVINGEINTGELFF
TGTGTCATCAATGGGGAGATAAACACCGGGGAGCTGTTTTTT
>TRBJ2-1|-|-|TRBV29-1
CSVIWAANEQFF
TGCAGCGTTATTTGGGCTGCCAATGAGCAGTTCTTC
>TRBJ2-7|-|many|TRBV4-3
CASSQEGRGTYEQYF
TGCGCCAGCAGCCAAGAGGGACGCGGAACCTACGAGCAGTACTTC
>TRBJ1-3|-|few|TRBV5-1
CASSLGGGNTIYF
TGCGCCAGCAGCCTAGGAGGCGGAAACACCATATATTTT
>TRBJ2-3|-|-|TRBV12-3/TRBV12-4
CASSSSGRAIDTQYF
TGTGCCAGCAGCTCTAGTGGGAGAGCAATAGATACGCAGTATTTT
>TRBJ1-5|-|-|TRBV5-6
CASSLRRADQPQHF
TGTGCCAGCAGCTTGCGACGGGCAGATCAGCCCCAGCATTTT
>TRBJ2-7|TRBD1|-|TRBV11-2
CASRRLRGKSDYEQYF
TGTGCCAGCAGACGCCTCAGGGGGAAGAGTGACTACGAGCAGTACTTC
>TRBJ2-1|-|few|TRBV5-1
CASSFTGLHEQFF
TGCGCCAGCAGCTTTACAGGGTTACATGAGCAGTTCTTC
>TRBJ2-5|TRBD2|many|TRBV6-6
CASSRLAGQETQYF
TGTGCCAGCAGCCGACTAGCGGGCCAAGAGACCCAGTACTTC
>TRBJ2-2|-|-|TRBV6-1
CASRNNREYTGVLFF
TGTGCTAGCAGGAACAACAGGGAATACACCGGGGTGCTGTTTTTT
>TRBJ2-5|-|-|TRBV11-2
CAGSLGGAQETQYF
TGTGCCGGCAGCTTAGGCGGGGCCCAAGAGACCCAGTACTTC
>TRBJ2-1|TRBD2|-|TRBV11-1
CASSSTSERSYNAQFF
TGTGCCAGCAGTTCGACTAGCGAGAGGTCCTACAATGCGCAGTTCTTC
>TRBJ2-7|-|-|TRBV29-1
CSVFGKGYEQYF
TGCAGCGTTTTCGGGAAGGGCTACGAGCAGTACTTC
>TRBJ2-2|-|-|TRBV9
CASSNDFGTGELFF
TGTGCCAGCAGCAACGACTTCGGTACCGGGGAGCTGTTTTTT
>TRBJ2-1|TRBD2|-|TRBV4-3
CASSQGLTGGLLINEQFF
TGTGCCAGCAGCCAAGGACTAACGGGAGGGCTCCTAATTAATGAGCAGTTCTTC
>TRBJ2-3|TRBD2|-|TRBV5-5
CASSSGLALPDMQYF
TGTGCCAGCAGCTCCGGACTAGCTCTCCCAGATATGCAGTATTTT